Detailed here is one T cell receptor beta chain. The repertoire was sequenced with immunoSEQ multiplex PCR; TCRdb's copy has only in-frame clones and lacks some. The sample has around 35,000 clones, under 90% seen once. This sample is drawn from a study of T cell changes during pregnancy in multiple sclerosis. Germline V gene lookup returns CDR1 LGHNA and CDR2 YSLEER. The CDR3 covers 14 residues. Trimming removed 0 bases at V and 5 bases at J, with 11 bases between. This TCR came from a female donor with multiple sclerosis, enrolled in a pregnancy study. The specimen comprised CD8+ T cells from peripheral blood mononuclear cells, sampled after pregnancy. The rearrangement uses TRBV4-3 and TRBJ2-7; weak D call: TRBD1 (6 bases). The CDR3 DNA is TGCGCCAGCAGCCAAGATCGGACAGCTGACGAGCAGTACTTC. Protein sequence: CASSQDRTADEQYF.